These 22 T cell receptor beta chains came from one sample sequenced in a study of blood T cells in healthy people across ages. Primed by a sample-barcoded 5' primer and a J-beta primer mix, a second PCR proceeded for 7 to 11 cycles. TCRdb independently ran MiXCR on the 5' RACE reads; one entry per CDR3 protein. Here the sample spans roughly 1,700,000 distinct CDR3 sequences, 28% being singletons. Sample: blood. The receptors shown here come from a woman in her 30s in good health.

The rearrangement joins TRBV5-4 to TRBJ2-3, with 8 bases lining up with TRBD1. The V gene end was trimmed by 3 bases and the J gene end by 4 bases; junction bases not matched to a gene: 4. The CDR3 extends over 14 amino acids. The germline V gene encodes CDR1 SGHNT and CDR2 YYREEE (reference sequence). In DNA, the CDR3 is TGTGCCAGCAGCTCCCCAGGGGGCTCAGATACGCAGTATTTT. Translated: CASSSPGGSDTQYF.

This clonotype was detected many times. The chain carries TRBV30 and TRBJ2-5; D may be TRBD1 (7 bases). CDR3 size: 14 residues. Looked up from germline, CDR1 is GTSNPN and CDR2 is SVGIG (reference sequence). V was trimmed by 1 base and J by 5 bases, leaving 14 bases between them. DNA for the CDR3: TGTGCCTGGAGTGGCTACAGGGGAGGCGAGACCCAGTACTTC. Its translation is CAWSGYRGGETQYF.

The genes are TRBV12-3 or TRBV12-4 and TRBJ2-5; D unclear. The CDR3 has 17 amino acids. V was cut by 6 bases and J by 5 bases, with 25 bases left in between. The CDR3 reads CASSLPHMNIIVETQYF. The CDR3 bases are TGTGCCAGCAGCTTGCCGCATATGAATATCATAGTTGAGACCCAGTACTTC.

This clonotype was found a few times. The gene calls are TRBV6-5 and TRBJ2-3, with D uncertain. This CDR3 comprises 11 residues. Germline V gives CDR1 MNHEY, CDR2 SVGAGI. Trimming pared 8 bases from V and 5 bases from J, leaving 8 bases between. The DNA of the CDR3 is TGTGCCAGCCTTAGTGGAGATACGCAGTATTTT. This encodes CASLSGDTQYF.

This clonotype was found a few times. The chain links TRBV7-8 to TRBJ1-1, with D maybe TRBD1 (5 bases). The CDR3 has 13 amino acids. Trimming shortened V by 5 bases and J by 5 bases, and 12 bases separated the two germline ends. CDR1 is SGHVS and CDR2 is FQNEAQ in the germline V gene. The CDR3 loop reads CASSRGAGTEAFF. CDR3 coding DNA: TGTGCCAGCAGCAGAGGGGCGGGTACTGAAGCTTTCTTT.

The chain couples TRBV6-2 or TRBV6-3 to TRBJ2-7; the D gene is possibly TRBD1 (6 bases). The germline CDR1 and CDR2 sequences are MNHEY and SVGEGT. V was pared by 6 bases and J by 2 bases, with 14 bases between. The CDR3 is made up of 14 amino acids. The chain's CDR3 is CASSLSGVAYEQYF. DNA of the CDR3: TGTGCCAGCAGCCTCTCAGGGGTCGCCTACGAGCAGTACTTC.

This clonotype came up a few times. The V and J genes are TRBV27 and TRBJ1-2; no reliable D call. CDR1 MNHEY and CDR2 SMNVEV come from the germline V gene (reference sequence). Deletions cut 7 bases from V and 1 base from J, with 10 bases between. The CDR3 runs to 13 residues. CDR3 sequence (DNA): TGTGCCAGCAAAGTGGGTATTAACTATGGCTACACCTTC. Amino acids: CASKVGINYGYTF.

Many counts were recorded for this clonotype. V and J are TRBV7-2 and TRBJ2-1; a possible D gene is TRBD1 (6 bases). The CDR3 sequence is 14 residues long. Trimming stripped 8 bases from V and 6 bases from J, with 17 bases between. CDR1 is SGHTA, CDR2 FQGNSA, per germline. CDR3 loop: CASPTGRRGNEQFF. The CDR3 DNA follows: TGTGCCAGCCCGACAGGTCGACGGGGCAATGAGCAGTTCTTC.

The chain is built from TRBV12-5 and TRBJ2-1, with D unclear. The germline V and J ends were trimmed by 6 bases and 4 bases, with 7 bases remaining between them. In germline, CDR1 is LGHNT, CDR2 FRNRAP. The CDR3 consists of 12 residues. The CDR3 reads CASGPDYNEQFF. The CDR3 DNA reads as TGTGCTAGTGGCCCTGATTACAATGAGCAGTTCTTC.

For this clonotype: A single base separates this from a much larger clone, so it may be a read error. This chain connects TRBV20-1 to TRBJ2-7, with 9 nucleotides matching TRBD1. The J segment lost 7 bases and the V segment lost 5 bases, leaving 6 bases of the junction unmatched. This CDR3 has 12 residues. The germline gives CDR1 DFQATT, CDR2 SNEGSKA (reference sequence). The DNA of the CDR3 is TGCAGTGCTGGACAGGGGTACAATGAGCAGTACTTC. Its protein is CSAGQGYNEQYF.

This clonotype was detected only a few times. The chain has TRBV9 and TRBJ2-5; 8 bases line up with TRBD2. J lost 5 bases, V lost 6 bases, and 15 bases had no gene match. The germline gives CDR1 SGDLS, CDR2 YYNGEE. The CDR3 length is 16 residues. The CDR3 sequence: CASTGGSGRGKETQYF. Written as DNA, the CDR3 is TGTGCCAGCACCGGGGGGAGCGGGAGAGGGAAGGAGACCCAGTACTTC.

This clonotype was counted between two and nine times. The V and J genes are TRBV5-1 and TRBJ2-4; TRBD1 matches at 8 bases. CDR3 size: 15 residues. V gave up 0 bases and J gave up 8 bases; unmatched junction bases: 7. Looked up from germline, CDR1 is SGHRS and CDR2 is YFSETQ. CDR3 nucleotide sequence: TGCGCCAGCAGCTTGGTAGGTGGACAGGGTGACATTCAGTACTTC. Protein: CASSLVGGQGDIQYF.

To note about this clonotype: This may be a read error: a much more frequent sequence differs by one nucleotide. This chain links TRBV12-3 or TRBV12-4 with TRBJ2-3; TRBD2 aligns across 8 bases. With 5 bases clipped from V and 2 bases from J, the junction kept 9 bases outside the gene matches. This CDR3 contains 16 residues. The CDR3 sequence: CASSPHGGGPTDTQYF. The CDR3 DNA reads as TGTGCCAGCAGTCCCCATGGCGGGGGGCCCACAGATACGCAGTATTTT.

The chain has TRBV18 and TRBJ2-5; 7 bases are shared with TRBD2. There are 15 residues in the CDR3. The V gene end was trimmed by 0 bases and the J gene end by 7 bases; junction bases not matched to a gene: 8. Germline V gene data show CDR1 as KGHSH and CDR2 as LQKENI. CDR3 in DNA: TGTGCCAGCTCACCACCTGCCGGACTAGAGAGGACCCAGTACTTC. Its translation: CASSPPAGLERTQYF.

The chain uses TRBV5-4 and TRBJ2-2; D possibly matches TRBD1 or TRBD2 (6 bases each). The CDR3 totals 17 residues. Trimming shortened V by 2 bases and J by 6 bases, and 20 bases separated the two germline ends. The V gene's germline CDR1 is SGHNT and CDR2 YYREEE (reference sequence). The CDR3 DNA follows: TGTGCCAGCAGCTTCGCCCTCGGCAGGGGAGGATCCGGGGAGCTGTTTTTT. Translation gives CASSFALGRGGSGELFF.

CDR3 region: CASILDTSTDTQYF. CDR3 bases: TGTGCCAGCATTCTAGACACGAGCACAGATACGCAGTATTTT. This chain uses TRBV7-9 with TRBJ2-3, with no clear D. V lost 7 bases, J lost 0 bases, and 11 bases lay in between. Germline assignment: CDR1 SEHNR and CDR2 FQNEAQ (reference sequence). This CDR3 is 14 amino acids long.

V and J are TRBV7-2 and TRBJ2-3, with 8 bases identical to TRBD2. This CDR3 is 17 amino acids long. Trimming took 5 bases from V and 2 from J; bases not matched to a gene: 12. Germline CDR1 SGHTA, CDR2 FQGNSA. CDR3 sequence: CASSRTPTSAYTDTQYF. The CDR3, as DNA: TGTGCCAGCAGCCGGACACCGACTAGCGCATACACAGATACGCAGTATTTT.

This clonotype was counted only a few times. The chain joins TRBV12-3 or TRBV12-4 to TRBJ1-5, with D unclear. Trimming shortened V by 3 bases and J by 4 bases, and 13 bases separated the two germline ends. CDR3 length equals 15 residues. The CDR3 bases are TGTGCCAGCAGTTTCGGAGACTGTACAAATCAGCCCCAGCATTTT. Its translation: CASSFGDCTNQPQHF.

This chain connects TRBV24-1 to TRBJ1-2, with D hard to call. The ends were cut back, 3 bases at V and 8 bases at J, with 12 bases in the middle. The CDR3 is 13 amino acids. Germline CDR1 is KGHDR and CDR2 is SFDVKD. The CDR3 sequence: CATSDPPREGYTF. CDR3 bases: TGTGCCACCAGTGATCCGCCCCGGGAGGGCTACACCTTC.

V and J are TRBV15 and TRBJ2-1; TRBD2 agrees at 9 bases. The CDR3 has 16 amino acids. Germline trimming cut 3 bases from V and 4 bases from J; bases unmatched to any gene: 7. The germline CDR1 and CDR2 sequences are LNHNV and YYDKDF (reference sequence). For the CDR3, the DNA is TGTGCCACCAGCAGTGCCGCGGGAGGGCAATACAATGAGCAGTTCTTC. It encodes CATSSAAGGQYNEQFF.

This clonotype has just one count. The chain combines TRBV20-1 with TRBJ2-2; perhaps D is TRBD1 or TRBD2 (6 bases each). This CDR3 has 12 amino acids. Germline lookup yields CDR1 DFQATT and CDR2 SNEGSKA (reference sequence). The germline V and J ends were trimmed by 7 bases and 4 bases, with 10 bases remaining between them. Written as DNA, the CDR3 is TGCAGTGTCGGGGGCCCCACCGGGGAGCTGTTTTTT. Its protein product is CSVGGPTGELFF.

V and J are TRBV29-1 and TRBJ2-2; a weak D match, TRBD1 (5 bases). The CDR3 extends over 14 amino acids. V was shortened by 3 bases and J by 3 bases, with 11 bases between the two germline ends. CDR1 is SQVTM and CDR2 is ANQGSEA in the germline V gene. CDR3 in amino acids: CSVEEQVDTGELFF. DNA for the CDR3: TGCAGCGTTGAGGAACAGGTGGACACCGGGGAGCTGTTTTTT.